This T cell receptor (beta chain) appears in the sequencing data of a study of technical replicates of blood from a handful of donors. The protocol was immunoSEQ multiplex PCR, while the TCRdb copy is restricted to in-frame clones and leaves out a portion. Altogether about 62,000 clones are present, more than 70% being singletons, with the ten largest covering 5.2%. In this sample, this clone turned up a few times. The specimen sequenced was PBMCs. The source is a human donor in good health. Some clones in this sample may be carry-over from other donors' samples.

The CDR3: CASSIDGLKNTEAFF. The CDR3 DNA sequence: TGTGCCAGTAGTATAGATGGCCTGAAGAACACTGAAGCTTTCTTT. The rearrangement links TRBV19 to TRBJ1-1; D unclear. CDR1 and CDR2 from the germline V gene are LNHDA and SQIVND (reference sequence). There are 15 residues in the CDR3. V was clipped by 0 bases and J by 1 base, with 9 bases between them. Variable domain in full (rest from reference TRBV19 and TRBJ1-1): DGGITQSPKYLFRKEGQNVTLSCEQNLNHDAMYWYRQDPGQGLRLIYYSQIVNDFQKGDIAEGYSVSREKKESFPLTVTSAQKNPTAFYLCASSIDGLKNTEAFFGQGTRLTVV.